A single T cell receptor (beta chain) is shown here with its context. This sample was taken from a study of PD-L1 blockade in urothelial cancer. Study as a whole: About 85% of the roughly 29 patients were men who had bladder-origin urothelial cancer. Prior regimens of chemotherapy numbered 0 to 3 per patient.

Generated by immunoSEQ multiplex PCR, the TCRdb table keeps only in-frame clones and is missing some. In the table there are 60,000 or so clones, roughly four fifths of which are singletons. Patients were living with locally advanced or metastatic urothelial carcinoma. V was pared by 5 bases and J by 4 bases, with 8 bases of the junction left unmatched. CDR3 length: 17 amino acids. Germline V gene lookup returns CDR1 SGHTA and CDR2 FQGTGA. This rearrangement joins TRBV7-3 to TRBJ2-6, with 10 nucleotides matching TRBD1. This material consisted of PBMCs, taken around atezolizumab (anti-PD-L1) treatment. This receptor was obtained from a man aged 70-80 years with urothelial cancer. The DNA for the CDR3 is TGTGCCAGCAGCCTCTGGACAGGGGGTACAGGGGCCAACGTCCTGACTTTC. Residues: CASSLWTGGTGANVLTF.